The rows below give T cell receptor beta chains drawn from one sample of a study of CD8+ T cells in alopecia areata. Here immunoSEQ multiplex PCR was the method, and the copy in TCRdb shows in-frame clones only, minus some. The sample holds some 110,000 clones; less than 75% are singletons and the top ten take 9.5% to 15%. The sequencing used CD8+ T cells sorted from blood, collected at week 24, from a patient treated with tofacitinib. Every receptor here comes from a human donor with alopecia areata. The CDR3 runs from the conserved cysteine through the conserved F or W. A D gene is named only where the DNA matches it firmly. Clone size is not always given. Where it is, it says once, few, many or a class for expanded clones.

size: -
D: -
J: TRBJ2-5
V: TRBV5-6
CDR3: CASDNGQGVQETQYF
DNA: TGTGCCAGCGACAATGGGCAGGGAGTACAGGAGACCCAGTACTTC

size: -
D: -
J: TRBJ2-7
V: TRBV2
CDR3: CASSAVDRFYEQYF
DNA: TGTGCCAGCAGTGCCGTGGACAGATTCTACGAGCAGTACTTC

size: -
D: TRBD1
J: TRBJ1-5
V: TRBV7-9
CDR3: CASSSTGGLQPQHF
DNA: TGTGCCAGCAGCTCGACAGGGGGCTTACAGCCCCAGCATTTT

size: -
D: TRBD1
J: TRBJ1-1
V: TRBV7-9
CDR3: CASSVGQGDTEAFF
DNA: TGTGCCAGCAGCGTCGGACAGGGCGACACTGAAGCTTTCTTT

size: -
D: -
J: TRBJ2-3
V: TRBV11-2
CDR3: CAIRGSHLTSTDTQYF
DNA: TGTGCCATTAGGGGAAGTCACCTAACTAGCACAGATACGCAGTATTTT

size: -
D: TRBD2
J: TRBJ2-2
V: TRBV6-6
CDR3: CASSSGLAGETGELFF
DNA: TGTGCCAGCAGTTCGGGACTAGCGGGGGAGACCGGGGAGCTGTTTTTT

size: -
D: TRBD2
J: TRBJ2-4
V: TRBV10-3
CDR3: CAISEGVSGAITNIQYF
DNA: TGTGCCATCAGTGAAGGGGTTAGCGGGGCTATTACGAACATTCAGTACTTC

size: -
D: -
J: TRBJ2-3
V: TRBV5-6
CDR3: CASSSESAPTDTQYF
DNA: TGTGCCAGCAGCTCAGAAAGCGCACCCACAGATACGCAGTATTTT

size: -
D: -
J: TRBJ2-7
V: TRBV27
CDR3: CASRASTKAYEQYF
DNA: TGTGCCAGCAGGGCGAGTACAAAAGCCTACGAGCAGTACTTC

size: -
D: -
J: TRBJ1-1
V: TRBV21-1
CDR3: CASSLGRVNTEAFF
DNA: TGTGCCAGCAGCCTCGGGCGGGTCAACACTGAAGCTTTCTTT

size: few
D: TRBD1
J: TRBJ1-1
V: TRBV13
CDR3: CASRMEGQGYTEAFF
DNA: TGTGCCAGCAGAATGGAGGGACAGGGGTATACTGAAGCTTTCTTT

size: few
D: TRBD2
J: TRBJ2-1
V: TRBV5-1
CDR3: CASSSQLAGASYNEQFF
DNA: TGCGCCAGCAGCTCACAACTAGCGGGGGCCTCATACAATGAGCAGTTCTTC

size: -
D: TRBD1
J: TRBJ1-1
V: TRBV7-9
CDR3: CASSSPGQRNTEAFF
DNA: TGTGCCAGCAGTTCTCCGGGACAGAGAAACACTGAAGCTTTCTTT

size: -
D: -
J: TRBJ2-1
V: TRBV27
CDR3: CASSHPSIRGAYNEQFF
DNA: TGTGCCAGCAGTCACCCCTCGATTCGGGGAGCCTACAATGAGCAGTTCTTC

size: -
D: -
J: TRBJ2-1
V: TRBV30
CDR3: CAWRKYNEQFF
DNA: TGTGCCTGGAGAAAGTACAATGAGCAGTTCTTC

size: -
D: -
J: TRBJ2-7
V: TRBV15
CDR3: CATSRGQLGSYEQYF
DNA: TGTGCCACCAGCAGAGGACAGCTTGGCTCCTACGAGCAGTACTTC

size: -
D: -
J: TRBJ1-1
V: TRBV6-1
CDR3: CASSESEVTEAFF
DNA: TGTGCCAGCAGTGAATCGGAGGTCACTGAAGCTTTCTTT

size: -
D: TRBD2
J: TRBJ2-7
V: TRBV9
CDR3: CASSVGAGGYEQYF
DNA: TGTGCCAGCAGCGTAGGTGCGGGGGGTTACGAGCAGTACTTC

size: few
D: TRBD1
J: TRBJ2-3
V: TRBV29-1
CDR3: CSVEGDRRSTDTQYF
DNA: TGCAGCGTTGAGGGGGACAGGCGGAGCACAGATACGCAGTATTTT

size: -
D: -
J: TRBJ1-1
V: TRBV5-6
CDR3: CASSFGPGTNTEAFF
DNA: TGTGCCAGCAGCTTTGGTCCAGGGACAAACACTGAAGCTTTCTTT

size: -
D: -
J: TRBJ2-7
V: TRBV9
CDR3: CASSARLEPYEQYF
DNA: TGTGCCAGCAGCGCCCGACTAGAACCCTACGAGCAGTACTTC

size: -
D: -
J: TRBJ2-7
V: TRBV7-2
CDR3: CASSSTTVSYEQYF
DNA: TGTGCCAGCAGCTCAACGACCGTATCCTACGAGCAGTACTTC